The 21 T cell receptor beta chains reported below all come from one sample, sequenced in a study of T cell responses to AZD1222 COVID-19 vaccine. The table came from immunoSEQ multiplex PCR; TCRdb's copy has only in-frame clones and leaves some out. The data contain fewer than 150,000 clones, over 75% of them singletons. Sequences were derived from peripheral blood, sampled on day 0 of AZD1222 vaccination. Receptors were obtained from an adult in good health.

The J gene is TRBJ1-1, the V gene TRBV6-1; unclear D gene. Trimming shortened V by 2 bases and J by 4 bases, and 11 bases separated the two germline ends. CDR1 and CDR2 (germline): MNHNS, SASEGT. The CDR3 sequence is 14 residues long. CDR3 sequence: CASSEKGRGTEAFF. The CDR3 nucleotides are TGTGCCAGCAGTGAAAAAGGGCGGGGCACTGAAGCTTTCTTT.

This chain joins TRBV6-5 and TRBJ2-7, with a possible D match to TRBD2 (5 bases). Germline V gives CDR1 MNHEY, CDR2 SVGAGI. V lost 2 bases and J lost 3, with 17 bases in between. This CDR3 has 16 residues. CDR3 protein: CASSYRAADPYYEQYF. CDR3 bases: TGTGCCAGCAGTTACAGAGCGGCAGATCCCTACTACGAGCAGTACTTC.

The chain uses TRBV20-1 and TRBJ2-1; D might be TRBD2 (6 bases). V was pared by 3 bases and J by 2 bases, with 14 bases between. This CDR3 contains 15 residues. Germline V gives CDR1 DFQATT, CDR2 SNEGSKA (reference sequence). The CDR3 sequence is CSASEMEGTYNEQFF. In DNA form, the CDR3 reads TGCAGTGCTAGTGAAATGGAGGGCACCTACAATGAGCAGTTCTTC.

The CDR3 DNA sequence: TGTGCCAGCAGCCAAGTTACAGGGAGTCTGGCTTCACCCCTCCACTTT. Protein sequence: CASSQVTGSLASPLHF. This chain joins TRBV14 and TRBJ1-6; D may be TRBD1 (6 bases). With 1 base removed from V and 9 bases from J, the gap between germline ends came to 16 bases. Germline CDR1 is SGHDN and CDR2 is FVKESK. The CDR3 runs 16 residues. Full variable domain (missing parts from reference TRBV14 and TRBJ1-6): EAGVTQFPSHSVIEKGQTVTLRCDPISGHDNLYWYRRVMGKEIKFLLHFVKESKQDESGMPNNRFLAERTGGTYSTLKVQPAELEDSGVYFCASSQVTGSLASPLHFGNGTRLTVT.

The chain joins TRBV6-5 to TRBJ2-5; weak D call: TRBD2 (5 bases). This CDR3 spans 13 amino acids. V was trimmed by 5 bases and J by 5 bases, leaving 12 bases between them. CDR1 is MNHEY and CDR2 is SVGAGI in the germline V gene. CDR3 nucleotides: TGTGCCAGCAGTCCCTGGCGGGTGGAGACCCAGTACTTC. Its translation is CASSPWRVETQYF.

The J gene is TRBJ2-7, the V gene TRBV5-6; TRBD1 or TRBD2 may be the D gene (5 bases each). The germline V and J ends were trimmed by 3 bases and 3 bases, with 13 bases remaining between them. Germline lookup yields CDR1 SGHDT and CDR2 YYEEEE. The CDR3 spans 14 residues. This chain's CDR3 is CASSYEGQVYEQYF. In DNA, the CDR3 is TGTGCCAGCAGCTACGAGGGGCAGGTCTACGAGCAGTACTTC.

The genes are TRBV14 and TRBJ1-1; no reliable D call. V shed 6 bases and J shed 1 base, with 6 bases lying between them. Germline V CDR1 and CDR2: SGHDN, FVKESK. The CDR3 consists of 12 residues. CDR3 region: CASRRGNTEAFF. DNA for the CDR3: TGTGCCAGCAGACGGGGGAACACTGAAGCTTTCTTT.

The rearrangement uses TRBV20-1 and TRBJ2-5, with D perhaps matching TRBD1 (5 bases). V was pared by 4 bases and J by 3 bases, with 6 bases between. The CDR3 consists of 11 residues. Germline V gene sequence: CDR1 DFQATT, CDR2 SNEGSKA (reference sequence). The CDR3 here is CSAKGKETQYF. As DNA, the CDR3 is TGCAGTGCTAAGGGGAAAGAGACCCAGTACTTC.

V gene TRBV11-3 combines with J gene TRBJ1-2; D uncertain. Germline lookup yields CDR1 SGHNT and CDR2 YENEEA. The V end was cut by 5 bases, the J end by 4 bases, with 11 bases between. The length of the CDR3 is 13 residues. The CDR3 DNA is TGTGCCAGCAGCCGTACTTGGGCCTATGGCTACACCTTC. Translated, it gives CASSRTWAYGYTF.

The V call is TRBV19, the J call TRBJ2-1; TRBD2 aligns across 15 bases. Losses at the gene ends were 7 bases for V and 3 bases for J; bases not matched to a gene: 10. The CDR3 runs to 18 residues. Germline values: CDR1 LNHDA, CDR2 SQIVND (reference sequence). This chain's CDR3 is CASTGLAGGRTYYNEQFF. The CDR3 DNA sequence: TGTGCCAGTACCGGACTAGCGGGGGGGCGGACGTACTACAATGAGCAGTTCTTC.

This clone was seen just once. V usage is TRBV10-2 and J usage is TRBJ1-2; D uncertain. Germline CDR1 WSHSY, CDR2 SAAADI. This CDR3 spans 17 amino acids. The V end lost 3 bases, the J end lost 0 bases, and 17 bases lay between the germline ends. CDR3 region: CASSETRTYTTNYGYTF. The DNA of the CDR3 is TGCGCCAGCAGTGAAACTCGGACGTATACTACTAACTATGGCTACACCTTC.

The chain combines TRBV12-2 with TRBJ2-2. TRBV12-2 is annotated as a pseudogene. The CDR3 spans 16 residues. As DNA, the CDR3 is TGTGCAAGTCGCTCGGGACCGCTTAGAAGCTCCGGGGAGCTGTTTTTT. The encoded protein is CASRSGPLRSSGELFF.

CDR3 in amino acids: CASSYSVTPYGYTF. For the CDR3, the DNA is TGTGCCAGCAGTTACTCGGTAACCCCCTATGGCTACACCTTC. The chain employs TRBV6-2 or TRBV6-3 and TRBJ1-2; no reliable D call. V lost 0 bases and J lost 4, with 9 bases in between. From germline, CDR1 is MNHEY and CDR2 SVGEGT. The CDR3 consists of 14 residues.

The V gene is TRBV21-1, the J gene TRBJ2-3; the table's D call TRBD2 went unverified against the DNA. TRBV21-1 is tagged as a pseudogene. This CDR3 is 15 amino acids long. The CDR3 spells CASRGGLASTDTQYF. The DNA of the CDR3 is TGTGCCAGCCGTGGGGGACTAGCCAGCACAGATACGCAGTATTTT.

This chain joins TRBV3-1 (or the pseudogene TRBV3-2) and TRBJ1-2; D is perhaps TRBD1 (6 bases). Germline loops: CDR1 LGHDT, CDR2 YNNKEL (reference sequence). V shed 4 bases and J shed 3 bases, with 9 bases lying between them. This CDR3 region has 13 residues. In DNA form, the CDR3 reads TGTGCCAGCAGCCGGGGGCTTTACTATGGCTACACCTTC. This translates into CASSRGLYYGYTF.

The chain couples TRBV3-1 (or the pseudogene TRBV3-2) to TRBJ1-6; D gene uncertain. The CDR3 contains 17 residues. Trimming took off 0 bases at V and 0 bases at J, with 9 bases between the two ends. Per the germline V gene, CDR1 is LGHDT and CDR2 is YNNKEL (reference sequence). This CDR3 reads CASSQDWPGSYNSPLHF. The CDR3 DNA reads TGTGCCAGCAGCCAAGATTGGCCGGGCTCCTATAATTCACCCCTCCACTTT.

V and J are TRBV14 and TRBJ2-2; the match to TRBD1 covers 9 bases. V shed 3 bases and J 5 bases; nucleotides not matched to a gene: 4. The CDR3 extends over 15 amino acids. The germline V gene encodes CDR1 SGHDN and CDR2 FVKESK. In nucleotides, the CDR3 is TGTGCCAGCAGCCAGAGGACAGGGGCGACCGGGGAGCTGTTTTTT. It encodes CASSQRTGATGELFF.

The chain is built from TRBV18 and TRBJ2-7, with D perhaps matching TRBD1 or TRBD2 (5 bases each). Trimming pared 3 bases from V and 6 bases from J, leaving 15 bases between. Germline-derived CDR1 and CDR2 are KGHSH and LQKENI. CDR3 length equals 14 residues. The CDR3 DNA reads as TGTGCCAGCTCACCTCAAATGGCAGGGAGCGAGCAGTACTTC. Residues: CASSPQMAGSEQYF.

The J gene is TRBJ1-1, the V gene TRBV12-5; the D is unclear. V lost 0 bases and J 2 bases, leaving 10 bases between the germline ends. The CDR3 runs to 15 residues. Germline CDR1 reads LGHNT; CDR2 reads FRNRAP. The CDR3: CASGLVLGRNTEAFF. CDR3 sequence (DNA): TGTGCTAGTGGTTTGGTACTTGGCAGAAACACTGAAGCTTTCTTT. Based on the CDR3 plus reference TRBV12-5 and TRBJ1-1, the full variable domain is DARVTQTPRHKVTEMGQEVTMRCQPILGHNTVFWYRQTMMQGLELLAYFRNRAPLDDSGMPKDRFSAEMPDATLATLKIQPSEPRDSAVYFCASGLVLGRNTEAFFGQGTRLTVV.

In regard to this clone: Different DNA sequences within this sample yield the same CDR3. The rearrangement links TRBV5-1 to TRBJ1-1; D not resolved. Germline V CDR1 and CDR2: SGHRS, YFSETQ. The V end lost 0 bases, the J end lost 0 bases, and 6 bases lay between the germline ends. The CDR3 runs to 14 residues. The CDR3 DNA follows: TGCGCCAGCAGCTTGGAGGGTGTGAACACTGAAGCTTTCTTT. Amino acids: CASSLEGVNTEAFF. The entire variable domain, with the rest obtained from reference TRBV5-1 and TRBJ1-1, is as follows: KAGVTQTPRYLIKTRGQQVTLSCSPISGHRSVSWYQQTPGQGLQFLFEYFSETQRNKGNFPGRFSGRQFSNSRSEMNVSTLELGDSALYLCASSLEGVNTEAFFGQGTRLTVV.

The chain combines TRBV5-4 with TRBJ1-4; no clear D. Trimming stripped 0 bases from V and 4 bases from J, with 10 bases between. Germline CDR1 SGHNT, CDR2 YYREEE (reference sequence). This CDR3 is 15 amino acids long. The CDR3 region has the DNA TGTGCCAGCAGCTTGGCGGGAACGGTTAATGAAAAACTGTTTTTT. It codes for CASSLAGTVNEKLFF.